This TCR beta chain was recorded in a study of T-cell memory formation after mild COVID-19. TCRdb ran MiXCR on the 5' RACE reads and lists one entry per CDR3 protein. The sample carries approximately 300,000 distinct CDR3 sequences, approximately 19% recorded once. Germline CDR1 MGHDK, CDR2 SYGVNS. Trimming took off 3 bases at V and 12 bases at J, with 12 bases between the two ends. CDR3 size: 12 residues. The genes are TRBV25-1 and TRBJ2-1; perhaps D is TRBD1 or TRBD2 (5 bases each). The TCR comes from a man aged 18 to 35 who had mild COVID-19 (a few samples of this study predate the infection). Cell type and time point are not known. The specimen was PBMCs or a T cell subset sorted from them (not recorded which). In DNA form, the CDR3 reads TGTGCCAGCAGTGATGGGAGACAGCGGCAGTTCTTC. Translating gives CASSDGRQRQFF.